These T cell receptor beta chains were read from a single sample in a study of T cells in Graves' hyperthyroidism and ophthalmopathy. TCRdb re-called the multiplex PCR reads through MiXCR, storing one row per CDR3 protein. The sample shows 540,000 or so distinct CDR3 sequences, 15% to 18% of them seen only once. Input material: blood. The receptors originated from a woman in her 30s with Graves' hyperthyroidism. Each CDR3 is given with its conserved first and last residue. The order of the fields is J gene, clone size, V gene, D gene, CDR3 protein, CDR3 DNA. The D gene is left open where the match is weak. The size entry is marked missing in some rows and otherwise reads once, few, many or a size class.

TRBJ2-3,NA,TRBV5-8,NA,CASSRDRDHTQYF,TGTGCCAGCAGCCGTGACCGGGACCATACGCAGTATTTT
TRBJ2-4,many,TRBV28,TRBD1,CASGTGTGFGTKNIQYF,TGTGCCAGCGGTACCGGGACAGGGTTTGGTACCAAAAACATTCAGTACTTC
TRBJ2-3,NA,TRBV5-1,TRBD1,CASKRPGQGADTQYF,TGCGCCAGTAAGAGACCGGGACAGGGGGCAGATACGCAGTATTTT
TRBJ1-1,few,TRBV19,NA,CASSIEPGGMNTEAFF,TGTGCCAGTAGTATAGAACCTGGGGGGATGAACACTGAAGCTTTCTTT
TRBJ2-1,many,TRBV7-2,TRBD2,CASSFPLGLAGVPEQFF,TGTGCCAGCAGCTTCCCCTTAGGACTAGCGGGAGTACCGGAGCAGTTCTTC
TRBJ2-1,many,TRBV20-1,NA,CSAGLYNEQFF,TGCTCGGCGGGACTCTACAATGAGCAGTTCTTC
TRBJ2-7,many,TRBV27,NA,CASSLGTTSYEQYF,TGTGCCAGCAGTTTAGGGACAACGAGCTACGAGCAGTACTTC
TRBJ2-2,many,TRBV20-1,TRBD2,CSARELAGTGELFF,TGCAGTGCTAGGGAGCTAGCGGGAACCGGGGAGCTGTTTTTT
TRBJ1-5,NA,TRBV18,NA,CASSPSLKFIKPQHF,TGTGCCAGCTCACCGTCGCTAAAATTTATCAAGCCCCAGCATTTT
TRBJ2-1,NA,TRBV4-1,TRBD2,CASSKLAGLTYNEQFF,TGCGCCAGCAGTAAATTAGCGGGGCTAACCTACAATGAGCAGTTCTTC
TRBJ2-3,NA,TRBV4-1,TRBD2,CASSQRTSGRSSADTQYF,TGCGCCAGCAGCCAACGGACTAGCGGGAGATCCTCCGCAGATACGCAGTATTTT
TRBJ2-1,many,TRBV7-3,TRBD2,CASSLAGGGAYNEQFF,TGTGCCAGCAGCTTAGCCGGGGGGGGCGCCTACAATGAGCAGTTCTTC
TRBJ1-5,few,TRBV19,NA,CATQGSGVSNQPQHF,TGTGCCACCCAGGGCTCCGGGGTGAGCAATCAGCCCCAGCATTTT
TRBJ2-7,many,TRBV29-1,TRBD1,CSVEVWGGQGSYEQYF,TGCAGCGTTGAAGTGTGGGGGGGACAGGGCTCCTACGAGCAGTACTTC
TRBJ1-2,few,TRBV19,NA,CASTSGAIDYGYTF,TGTGCCAGTACCTCCGGGGCAATAGACTATGGCTACACCTTC
TRBJ2-3,few,TRBV20-1,NA,CSAPVGVSSTDTQYF,TGCAGTGCCCCCGTGGGGGTATCTAGCACAGATACGCAGTATTTT
TRBJ2-1,NA,TRBV27,NA,CASSLHKNEQFF,TGTGCCAGCAGTTTACACAAGAATGAGCAGTTCTTC
TRBJ2-7,many,TRBV7-2,NA,CASTHATYEQYF,TGTGCCAGCACCCACGCAACCTACGAGCAGTACTTC
TRBJ2-7,once,TRBV20-1,TRBD2,CSASKPGLAGVEQYF,TGCAGTGCTAGCAAACCGGGACTAGCGGGAGTTGAGCAGTACTTC